The clone carrying this T cell receptor beta chain was observed a handful of times. This sample was taken from a study of cytomegalovirus exposure and HLA in healthy donors. The PCR ran on 60 Vbeta and 13 Jbeta primers. Sequenced by immunoSEQ multiplex PCR; TCRdb stores in-frame clones only, minus some. In the table there are 200,000 or so clones, roughly four fifths of which are singletons. Germline values: CDR1 SEHNR, CDR2 FQNEAQ (reference sequence). CDR3 length equals 13 residues. Trimming removed 2 bases at V and 3 bases at J, with 7 bases between. The V call is TRBV7-9, the J call TRBJ1-1; D is undetermined. This clonotype originated in a boy aged 2 to 9 in good health and CMV-seronegative. The sequencing sample was made of PBMCs. Here the CDR3 reads CASSLYGHTEAFF. CDR3 DNA: TGTGCCAGCAGCTTATATGGGCACACTGAAGCTTTCTTT.